These T cell receptor beta chains were read from a single sample in a study of T cell responses to AZD1222 COVID-19 vaccine. Assay: immunoSEQ multiplex PCR; the TCRdb copy retains only in-frame clones and omits some. The sample holds about 140,000 clones, about 91% seen once. Source: peripheral blood, taken on day 0 of AZD1222 vaccination. The receptors originated from an adult in good health. Each CDR3 is given with its conserved first and last residue. D genes are given only for firm matches. The size field is filled for only some rows; it gives once, few, many or a size class.

v_gene	d_gene	abundance	j_gene	CDR3aa	CDR3nt
TRBV21-1	.	.	TRBJ2-7	CASRKRREEGPSLQYF	TGTGCCAGCAGAAAGAGGAGGGAAGAGGGGCCTTCTCTTCAGTACTTC
TRBV6-2/TRBV6-3	TRBD2	.	TRBJ2-5	CASSTPETTSGPLTQYF	TGTGCCAGCAGCACCCCTGAGACCACTAGCGGGCCCCTCACCCAGTACTTC
TRBV7-9	TRBD2	.	TRBJ2-7	CASSLERTSRFSEQYF	TGTGCCAGCAGCTTAGAGCGGACTAGTCGATTTTCCGAGCAGTACTTC
TRBV28	TRBD1	.	TRBJ2-6	CASRDPGQVAFSGANVLTF	TGTGCCAGCAGGGACCCAGGACAGGTCGCCTTCTCTGGGGCCAACGTCCTGACTTTC
TRBV4-3	.	.	TRBJ2-2	CASSQAPGELFF	TGCGCCAGCAGCCAAGCGCCCGGGGAGCTGTTTTTT
TRBV9	.	.	TRBJ1-1	CASSVREATEAFF	TGTGCCAGCAGCGTTCGAGAGGCCACTGAAGCTTTCTTT
TRBV2	.	.	TRBJ1-5	CASHNGFDKPQHF	TGTGCCAGCCACAATGGGTTTGATAAGCCCCAGCATTTT
TRBV6-5	.	.	TRBJ1-3	CASSYSTGYGNTIYF	TGTGCCAGCAGTTACTCGACGGGGTACGGAAACACCATATATTTT
TRBV27	.	medium-sized	TRBJ1-5	CASRKIGFNQPQHF	TGTGCCAGCAGGAAGATCGGGTTCAATCAGCCCCAGCATTTT
TRBV5-8	.	.	TRBJ2-1	CASRDRDRFNEQFF	TGTGCCAGCAGGGATCGCGACAGGTTCAATGAGCAGTTCTTC
TRBV28	.	.	TRBJ2-7	CASSLARFTYEQYF	TGTGCCAGCAGTTTAGCCAGGTTCACCTACGAGCAGTACTTC
TRBV19	.	.	TRBJ2-1	CASSRRGSYNEQFF	TGTGCCAGTAGTCGCAGAGGCTCCTACAATGAGCAGTTCTTC
TRBV27	.	.	TRBJ2-1	CASSLTLSGWQFF	TGTGCCAGCAGCCTTACGTTAAGCGGATGGCAGTTCTTC
TRBV2	.	.	TRBJ1-3	CATLTRGDISGNTIYF	TGTGCCACCCTAACAAGGGGGGACATCTCTGGAAACACCATATATTTT
TRBV24-1	.	.	TRBJ2-7	CATSAGSEQYF	TGTGCCACCAGTGCCGGAAGCGAGCAGTACTTC
TRBV5-1	.	.	TRBJ1-5	CASSLVGEGNQPQHF	TGCGCCAGCAGCTTAGTGGGGGAGGGCAATCAGCCCCAGCATTTT
TRBV6-6	.	once	TRBJ1-2	CASSYSGQNYGYTF	TGTGCCAGCAGTTACTCGGGGCAGAACTATGGCTACACCTTC
TRBV11-3	TRBD2	once	TRBJ2-1	CASSSGLTSGSSNEQFF	TGTGCCAGCAGCTCAGGACTAACTAGCGGGAGTAGCAATGAGCAGTTCTTC
TRBV5-1	TRBD2	.	TRBJ2-7	CASSLGLADDYEQYF	TGCGCCAGCAGCTTGGGACTAGCGGATGACTACGAGCAGTACTTC
TRBV3-1/TRBV3-2	TRBD1	.	TRBJ1-4	CASRNWTGWEKLFF	TGTGCCAGCAGGAACTGGACAGGGTGGGAAAAACTGTTTTTT
TRBV7-8	.	.	TRBJ2-3	CASSQVGDTQYF	TGTGCCAGCAGCCAGGTCGGGGATACGCAGTATTTT
TRBV13	.	.	TRBJ2-2	CASSSADTGELFF	TGTGCCAGCAGCTCCGCGGACACCGGGGAGCTGTTTTTT
TRBV7-9	TRBD2	.	TRBJ2-1	CASGGTSGYNEQFF	TGTGCCAGCGGGGGGACTAGCGGTTACAATGAGCAGTTCTTC
TRBV6-5	.	.	TRBJ1-1	CASSSKRFTEAFF	TGTGCCAGCAGTTCGAAAAGGTTCACTGAAGCTTTCTTT
TRBV27	.	few	TRBJ2-7	CASSSLTSAGPFDEQYF	TGTGCCAGCAGTTCCCTGACGTCTGCGGGACCGTTCGACGAGCAGTACTTC
TRBV2	.	.	TRBJ1-4	CASSEGGGGSDEKLFF	TGTGCCAGCAGTGAAGGAGGCGGGGGGTCTGATGAAAAACTGTTTTTT
TRBV19	TRBD2	.	TRBJ2-2	CASKNSGTIGELFF	TGTGCCAGTAAGAATAGCGGGACTATCGGGGAGCTGTTTTTT
TRBV6-2/TRBV6-3	TRBD2	.	TRBJ2-2	CASIPSGGGDTGELFF	TGTGCCAGCATCCCAAGCGGGGGCGGGGACACCGGGGAGCTGTTTTTT
TRBV6-5	TRBD1	few	TRBJ2-7	CASKRGQGVYEQYF	TGTGCCAGCAAAAGAGGACAGGGGGTCTACGAGCAGTACTTC
TRBV9	.	.	TRBJ1-2	CASSVGQGFGYTF	TGTGCCAGCAGCGTAGGGCAGGGCTTCGGCTACACCTTC
TRBV27	.	.	TRBJ2-7	CASSLLGDEQYF	TGTGCCAGCAGTTTATTGGGAGACGAGCAGTACTTC
TRBV7-6	TRBD2	.	TRBJ2-7	CASSFLSGSDYEQYF	TGTGCCAGCAGCTTTCTCAGCGGGAGTGACTACGAGCAGTACTTC
TRBV7-9	.	.	TRBJ1-1	CASSPGTVNTEAFF	TGTGCCAGCAGCCCAGGGACGGTAAACACTGAAGCTTTCTTT
TRBV19	.	.	TRBJ1-1	CASSLMNTEAFF	TGTGCCAGTAGCTTGATGAACACTGAAGCTTTCTTT
TRBV15	.	.	TRBJ2-6	CATSRDIGSGANVLTF	TGTGCCACCAGCAGAGACATAGGGTCCGGGGCCAACGTCCTGACTTTC
TRBV5-8	.	.	TRBJ2-1	CASSSGSSYNEQFF	TGTGCCAGCAGCTCCGGAAGCTCCTACAATGAGCAGTTCTTC
TRBV5-1	.	.	TRBJ1-2	CASSPGQIYGYTF	TGCGCCAGCAGCCCGGGGCAGATCTATGGCTACACCTTC
TRBV5-3	.	.	TRBJ1-1	CARSCGDTEAFF	TGTGCCAGAAGCTGTGGGGACACTGAAGCTTTCTTT
TRBV19	TRBD2	.	TRBJ2-3	CASGLADGADTQYF	TGTGCCAGCGGACTAGCGGACGGCGCAGATACGCAGTATTTT
TRBV6-2/TRBV6-3	.	medium-sized	TRBJ2-7	CASSYSIGVSSYEQYF	TGTGCCAGCAGTTACTCCATTGGGGTAAGCTCCTACGAGCAGTACTTC
TRBV7-2	TRBD2	.	TRBJ2-3	CASSYPSGRVPGTQYF	TGTGCCAGCAGCTATCCTAGCGGGAGGGTGCCCGGTACGCAGTATTTT
TRBV18	.	.	TRBJ2-1	CASSPPTGQLYNEQFF	TGTGCCAGCTCACCACCTACCGGACAGCTTTACAATGAGCAGTTCTTC
TRBV4-3	.	.	TRBJ2-3	CASSQGRDTDTQYF	TGCGCCAGCAGCCAAGGGCGGGACACAGATACGCAGTATTTT
TRBV5-4	.	.	TRBJ2-3	CASSFSASTDTQYF	TGTGCCAGCAGCTTCAGCGCCAGCACAGATACGCAGTATTTT
TRBV19	TRBD1	once	TRBJ1-2	CASSFRDRDYGYTF	TGTGCCAGTAGTTTCCGGGACAGGGACTATGGCTACACCTTC
TRBV28	TRBD1	.	TRBJ1-1	CASSIRGDTEAFF	TGTGCCAGCAGTATCAGGGGGGACACTGAAGCTTTCTTT
TRBV30	.	.	TRBJ1-1	CAWRGTNRNEAFF	TGTGCCTGGAGAGGAACTAACAGGAATGAAGCTTTCTTT
TRBV7-9	.	.	TRBJ1-2	CASTRTDGNYGYTF	TGTGCCAGCACCAGGACCGATGGTAACTATGGCTACACCTTC
TRBV6-5	.	.	TRBJ2-7	CASSYSSDGTYEQYF	TGTGCCAGCAGTTACTCGTCGGACGGGACCTACGAGCAGTACTTC